This T cell receptor beta chain originates from a study of T cells in women clearing cervical HPV infection. This CDR3 comprises 16 residues. Per the germline V gene, CDR1 is LGHNA and CDR2 is YNFKEQ. Assay: immunoSEQ multiplex PCR; the TCRdb copy retains only in-frame clones and omits some. Its table lists roughly 35,000 clones. With respect to this clone: A junction boundary mismatches the germline segment, possibly from a read error. From the germline J gene comes the end of the CDR3, since the read stops 3 residues before it.

The sample was blood buffy coat. The sequence derives from a woman aged 18-70 years with a cervical HPV16 infection that either progressed to CIN3+ or cleared (not recorded which). This sequence joins TRBV4-2 and TRBJ2-3; D tentatively fits TRBD1 or TRBD2 (5 bases each). The part of the CDR3 DNA that was read is TGCGCCAGCAGCCAAGATGGAGGCAGGGCCGCAGATACG. Translating gives CASSQDGGRAADT. The complete CDR3 reads CASSQDGGRAADTQYF.